This T cell receptor beta chain is from a study of blood T cell repertoires in COVID-19. Across the whole study: From the United States, Italy and Spain came samples of acute and convalescent COVID-19.

Measured with immunoSEQ multiplex PCR; TCRdb has only the in-frame clones, and not every one. The sample has 200,000 to 300,000 clones; about 89% are singletons. The TCR was taken from a woman aged 18-35 years who had recovered from COVID-19. The sample comprised PBMCs or T cells enriched from blood (not recorded which).

The CDR3 region is CASSLRQTNSNQPQHF. The CDR3 DNA is TGTGCCAGCTCATTGAGACAGACGAACAGCAATCAGCCCCAGCATTTT. The V gene is TRBV18, the J gene TRBJ1-5; D might be TRBD1 (5 bases). The CDR3 totals 16 residues. Deletions cut 5 bases from V and 1 base from J, with 15 bases between. Per germline, CDR1 KGHSH and CDR2 LQKENI.